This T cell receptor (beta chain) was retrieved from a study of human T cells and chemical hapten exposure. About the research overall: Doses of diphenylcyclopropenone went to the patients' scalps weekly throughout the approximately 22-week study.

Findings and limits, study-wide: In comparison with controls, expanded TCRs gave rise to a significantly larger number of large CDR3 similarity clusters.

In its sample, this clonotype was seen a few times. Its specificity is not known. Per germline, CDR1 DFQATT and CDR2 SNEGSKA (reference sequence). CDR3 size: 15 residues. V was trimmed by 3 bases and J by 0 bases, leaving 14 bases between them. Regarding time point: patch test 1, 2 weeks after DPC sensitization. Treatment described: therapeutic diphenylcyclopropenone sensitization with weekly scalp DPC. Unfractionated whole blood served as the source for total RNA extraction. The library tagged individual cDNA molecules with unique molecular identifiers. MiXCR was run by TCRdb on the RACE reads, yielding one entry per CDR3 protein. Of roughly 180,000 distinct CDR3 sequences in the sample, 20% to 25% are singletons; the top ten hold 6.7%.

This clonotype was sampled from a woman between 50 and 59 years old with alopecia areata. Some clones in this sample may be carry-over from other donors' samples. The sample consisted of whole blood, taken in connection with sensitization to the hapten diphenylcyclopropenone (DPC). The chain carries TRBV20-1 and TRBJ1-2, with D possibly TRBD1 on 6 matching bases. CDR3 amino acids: CSASLGHEANYGYTF. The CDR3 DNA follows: TGCAGTGCTAGTTTGGGACATGAGGCTAACTATGGCTACACCTTC.